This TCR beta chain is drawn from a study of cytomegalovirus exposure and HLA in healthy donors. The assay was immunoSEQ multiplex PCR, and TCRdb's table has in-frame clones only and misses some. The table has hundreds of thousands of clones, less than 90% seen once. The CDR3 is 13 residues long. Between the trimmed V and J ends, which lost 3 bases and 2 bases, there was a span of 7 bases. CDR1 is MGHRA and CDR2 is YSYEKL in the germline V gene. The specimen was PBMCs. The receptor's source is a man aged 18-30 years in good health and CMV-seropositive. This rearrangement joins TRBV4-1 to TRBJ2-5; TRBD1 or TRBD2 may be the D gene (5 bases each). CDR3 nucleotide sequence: TGCGCCAGCAGCCATGGGGGACAAGAGACCCAGTACTTC. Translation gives CASSHGGQETQYF.